This TCR beta chain came from a study of CD8 T cells in Susac syndrome. The CDR3 is 16 residues long. CDR1 DFQATT and CDR2 SNEGSKA come from the germline V gene (reference sequence). V trimming: 0 bases; J trimming: 3 bases; junction bases outside the gene matches: 8. RNA amounts of about 0.45 to 1 ug underwent reverse transcription with random hexamers. An immunoSEQ multiplex PCR amplified TCR beta CDR3 over 54 Vbeta and 13 Jbeta. TCRdb re-derived calls from the immunoSEQ multiplex PCR reads in MiXCR, one entry per CDR3 protein. Among 85,000 to 130,000 distinct CDR3 sequences listed, approximately 94% were seen once.

The rearrangement joins TRBV20-1 to TRBJ2-3; 8 bases map to TRBD1. Sequencing was carried out using CD8+ T cells from PBMCs. The sequence was collected from a human donor with Susac syndrome. DNA of the CDR3: TGCAGTGCTAGAGAGGGACAGGCGACAGAGACAGATACGCAGTATTTT. Residues: CSAREGQATETDTQYF.